The 27 T cell receptor beta chains below all came from one sample that was sequenced in a study of response to subunit inactivated influenza vaccine. TCRdb recomputed calls from the RT-PCR reads with MiXCR, one row per CDR3 protein. The sample yields under 950,000 distinct CDR3 sequences, approximately 21% seen once. Sequences were derived from PBMCs from blood, sampled roughly 5 days after vaccination. These receptors all come from a man aged 50-59 years who received an inactivated influenza vaccine.

Ten or more counts support this clonotype. The V call is TRBV20-1, the J call TRBJ2-1, with TRBD2 matching over 10 bases. The V and J ends lost 3 bases and 2 bases, in that order; junction bases with no gene match: 4. Germline V gives CDR1 DFQATT, CDR2 SNEGSKA (reference sequence). This CDR3 has 15 residues. CDR3 in amino acids: CSASPSGRAYNEQFF. In nucleotides, the CDR3 is TGCAGTGCTAGCCCAAGCGGGAGGGCCTACAATGAGCAGTTCTTC.

This chain links TRBV10-3 with TRBJ1-2; no definite D call. With 0 bases removed from V and 7 bases from J, the gap between germline ends came to 12 bases. CDR3 length: 14 residues. Germline-derived CDR1 and CDR2 are ENHRY and SYGVKD. CDR3 coding DNA: TGTGCCATCAGTGAGTCTAAGGCAGAAGGTGGCTACACCTTC. It translates to CAISESKAEGGYTF.

The table lists this clonotype with a count of one. This sequence joins TRBV20-1 and TRBJ2-5, with no clear D. The germline gives CDR1 DFQATT, CDR2 SNEGSKA (reference sequence). Trimming left V 1 base short and J 3 bases short, with 9 bases between. The CDR3 is 13 residues long. CDR3 DNA sequence: TGCAGTGCTAGAGCCAGCAGTAAAGAGACCCAGTACTTC. It translates to CSARASSKETQYF.

The J gene is TRBJ2-5, the V gene TRBV7-2; 11 bases agree with TRBD2. The V gene's germline CDR1 is SGHTA and CDR2 FQGNSA. This CDR3 spans 16 amino acids. V lost 5 bases and J lost 0; bases outside the gene matches: 5. The DNA of the CDR3 is TGTGCCAGCAGCCTCAGACTAGCGGGGAACCAAGAGACCCAGTACTTC. This translates into CASSLRLAGNQETQYF.

The V call is TRBV20-1, the J call TRBJ1-6, with D hard to call. Trimming left V 0 bases short and J 8 bases short, with 14 bases between. The CDR3 totals 15 residues. Germline V gene data show CDR1 as DFQATT and CDR2 as SNEGSKA (reference sequence). CDR3 sequence: CSARDLALGDSPLHF. CDR3 bases: TGCAGTGCTAGAGATTTGGCACTGGGTGATTCACCCCTCCACTTT.

This clonotype was counted at least ten times. This chain uses TRBV7-2 with TRBJ2-4, with D possibly matching TRBD1 (6 bases). CDR3 size: 13 residues. The ends were cut back, 8 bases at V and 6 bases at J, with 14 bases in the middle. CDR1 and CDR2 (germline): SGHTA, FQGNSA. CDR3 residues: CASGAVQGNIQYF. The DNA of the CDR3 is TGTGCCAGCGGGGCGGTACAGGGAAACATTCAGTACTTC.

J is TRBJ2-2 and V is TRBV20-1; D is unresolved. The length of the CDR3 is 15 residues. Between the trimmed V and J ends, which lost 3 bases and 5 bases, there was a span of 16 bases. CDR1 is DFQATT, CDR2 SNEGSKA, per germline (reference sequence). The CDR3 region is CSASPPVALTGELFF. The CDR3 DNA reads TGCAGTGCTAGCCCCCCAGTGGCTCTAACCGGGGAGCTGTTTTTT.

This clonotype came up a few times. This chain connects TRBV7-2 to TRBJ2-1; TRBD2 aligns across 7 bases. Germline CDR1 and CDR2: SGHTA and FQGNSA. This CDR3 comprises 16 residues. V lost 0 bases to trimming and J lost 2 bases; unmatched junction nucleotides: 4. Here the CDR3 reads CASSLATTSAYNEQFF. The CDR3 nucleotides read TGTGCCAGCAGCTTAGCGACAACTAGCGCCTACAATGAGCAGTTCTTC.

The rearrangement links TRBV6-1 to TRBJ1-4; TRBD1 matches at 7 bases. The germline gives CDR1 MNHNS, CDR2 SASEGT. CDR3 length equals 16 residues. Trimming at V came to 6 bases and at J to 9 bases, leaving 16 bases not matched to a gene. CDR3 nucleotides: TGTGCCAGCAGCCACTGGACAGGCGGTTTCAGTCAAAAACTGTTTTTT. It yields the protein CASSHWTGGFSQKLFF.

This clonotype was seen a handful of times. The chain carries TRBV20-1 and TRBJ1-4; no clear D. Trimming stripped 6 bases from V and 0 bases from J, with 11 bases between. CDR1 is DFQATT and CDR2 is SNEGSKA in the germline V gene (reference sequence). The CDR3 contains 14 residues. The CDR3 coding sequence is TGCAGTGCCTCTAAAGATGCAACTAATGAAAAACTGTTTTTT. Amino acids: CSASKDATNEKLFF.

This clonotype was detected a few times. V and J are TRBV12-3 or TRBV12-4 and TRBJ2-2; D is undetermined. This CDR3 is 12 amino acids long. Trimming removed 7 bases from V and 2 bases from J, with 5 bases in between. The CDR3 region has the DNA TGTGCCAGCACCAGAAACACCGGGGAGCTGTTTTTT. It encodes CASTRNTGELFF.

This clonotype was observed a handful of times. The gene calls are TRBV3-1 and TRBJ2-7; D not resolved. Germline CDR1 is LGHDT and CDR2 is YNNKEL (reference sequence). The CDR3 length is 14 residues. The V and J ends lost 2 bases and 2 bases respectively, with 10 bases between them. DNA of the CDR3: TGTGCCAGCAGCCAATGGCAGCCCCCCTACGAGCAGTACTTC. Translation: CASSQWQPPYEQYF.

The chain has TRBV29-1 and TRBJ2-7, with TRBD2 matching over 13 bases. Germline trimming cut 5 bases from V and 5 bases from J; bases unmatched to any gene: 3. The CDR3 extends over 13 amino acids. CDR1 and CDR2 from the germline V gene are SQVTM and ANQGSEA. CDR3 residues: CSVRTSGSNEQYF. The CDR3 DNA is TGCAGCGTTCGGACTAGCGGGAGTAACGAGCAGTACTTC.

The chain joins TRBV20-1 to TRBJ2-7, with 8 positions matching TRBD1. V was clipped by 1 base and J by 3 bases; unmatched bases: 11. From germline, CDR1 is DFQATT and CDR2 SNEGSKA (reference sequence). The length of the CDR3 is 16 residues. The CDR3 here is CSARANAGTGVYEQYF. The CDR3 DNA sequence: TGCAGTGCTAGAGCAAATGCCGGGACAGGAGTCTACGAGCAGTACTTC.

The rearrangement links TRBV7-9 to TRBJ2-1, with TRBD1 identical over 9 bases. Germline CDR1 SEHNR, CDR2 FQNEAQ (reference sequence). The V and J ends lost 4 bases and 5 bases, in that order; junction bases with no gene match: 9. The CDR3 sequence is 16 residues long. In DNA, the CDR3 is TGTGCCAGCAGCTACCAAATCGGGACAGGGAACAATGAGCAGTTCTTC. Translation: CASSYQIGTGNNEQFF.

The gene calls are TRBV4-3 and TRBJ2-1, with TRBD2 matching over 14 bases. Germline lookup yields CDR1 LGHNA and CDR2 YSLEER. V shed 3 bases, J shed 0 bases, and the junction held 10 bases outside the gene matches. The CDR3 contains 20 residues. In nucleotides, the CDR3 is TGCGCCAGCAGCCAGGAAGCGGGACTAGCGGGGGAAAGCTCCTACAATGAGCAGTTCTTC. Translated: CASSQEAGLAGESSYNEQFF.

This clonotype was seen more than once but under ten times. V gene TRBV29-1 combines with J gene TRBJ2-3; D unclear. V lost 2 bases to trimming and J lost 4 bases, with 7 bases between them. This CDR3 region has 12 residues. Germline values: CDR1 SQVTM, CDR2 ANQGSEA. The CDR3 DNA follows: TGCAGCGTTGAACTCCGACCAGATACGCAGTATTTT. It is translated as CSVELRPDTQYF.

The chain is built from TRBV5-6 and TRBJ2-1; D call uncertain. Germline CDR1 and CDR2: SGHDT and YYEEEE. Between the trimmed V and J ends, which lost 0 bases and 5 bases, there was a span of 12 bases. The CDR3 runs 15 residues. The CDR3 sequence: CASSLVRVPNNEQFF. In nucleotides, the CDR3 is TGTGCCAGCAGCTTGGTCCGGGTCCCAAACAATGAGCAGTTCTTC.

The CDR3 reads CASRDPLADQETQYF. DNA for the CDR3: TGTGCCAGCAGAGACCCCCTAGCGGACCAAGAGACCCAGTACTTC. The chain recombines TRBV6-1 with TRBJ2-5; 7 bases align to TRBD2. There are 15 residues in the CDR3. V shed 6 bases and J 0 bases; nucleotides not matched to a gene: 7. Germline values: CDR1 MNHNS, CDR2 SASEGT.

This clonotype was counted ten times or more. The chain has TRBV29-1 and TRBJ1-4; the D gene is possibly TRBD1 (5 bases). V shed 4 bases and J shed 6 bases, with 12 bases lying between them. CDR1 is SQVTM and CDR2 is ANQGSEA in the germline V gene. This CDR3 contains 13 residues. The CDR3 DNA is TGCAGCGTTGGGGGCAGCCCCGATGAAAAACTGTTTTTT. Its translation: CSVGGSPDEKLFF. Complete variable domain (other parts from reference TRBV29-1 and TRBJ1-4): SAVISQKPSRDICQRGTSLTIQCQVDSQVTMMFWYRQQPGQSLTLIATANQGSEATYESGFVIDKFPISRPNLTFSTLTVSNMSPEDSSIYLCSVGGSPDEKLFFGSGTQLSVL.

This clonotype was picked up a small number of times. V gene TRBV15 combines with J gene TRBJ2-3; 9 nucleotides align to TRBD2. Germline CDR1 is LNHNV and CDR2 is YYDKDF (reference sequence). The V gene end was trimmed by 1 base and the J gene end by 0 bases; junction bases not matched to a gene: 8. This CDR3 has 18 amino acids. This chain's CDR3 is CATSRVGSGSLSTDTQYF. The CDR3 DNA reads TGTGCCACCAGCAGAGTTGGTAGCGGGAGTCTTAGCACAGATACGCAGTATTTT. Full variable domain (remainder filled in from reference TRBV15 and TRBJ2-3): DAMVIQNPRYQVTQFGKPVTLSCSQTLNHNVMYWYQQKSSQAPKLLFHYYDKDFNNEADTPDNFQSRRPNTSFCFLDIRSPGLGDTAMYLCATSRVGSGSLSTDTQYFGPGTRLTVL.

This clonotype was detected many times. The chain joins TRBV20-1 to TRBJ2-4; D gene uncertain. Per the germline V gene, CDR1 is DFQATT and CDR2 is SNEGSKA (reference sequence). V dropped 6 bases and J dropped 3 bases, with 12 bases sitting between them. CDR3 size: 13 residues. The DNA for the CDR3 is TGCAGTGCAAGCTGGTGGGGCAAAAACATTCAGTACTTC. It specifies CSASWWGKNIQYF.

This clonotype was seen a few times. V and J are TRBV12-3 or TRBV12-4 and TRBJ2-6, with 10 bases identical to TRBD1. CDR3 length: 17 residues. V shed 5 bases and J 2 bases; nucleotides not matched to a gene: 6. The CDR3 DNA sequence: TGTGCCAGCAGTCCGACAGGGGGCGCCCCTGGGGCCAACGTCCTGACTTTC. Its protein is CASSPTGGAPGANVLTF.

This chain links TRBV11-2 with TRBJ2-3; unclear D gene. This CDR3 comprises 15 residues. Trimming removed 1 base from V and 0 bases from J, with 8 bases in between. Germline values: CDR1 SGHAT, CDR2 FQNNGV. CDR3 region: CASSLVTTSTDTQYF. The CDR3 nucleotides read TGTGCCAGCAGCTTAGTCACGACGAGCACAGATACGCAGTATTTT.

This rearrangement joins TRBV24-1 to TRBJ2-1; the match to TRBD2 covers 9 bases. Germline lookup yields CDR1 KGHDR and CDR2 SFDVKD. The CDR3 length is 17 residues. V lost 1 base to trimming and J lost 2 bases; unmatched junction nucleotides: 5. As DNA, the CDR3 is TGTGCCACCAGTGATTTACCGACTAGCGGACCCTACAATGAGCAGTTCTTC. Encoded protein: CATSDLPTSGPYNEQFF.

This clonotype was observed at least ten times. The chain uses TRBV29-1 and TRBJ2-3; tentatively, D is TRBD2 (5 bases). There are 14 residues in the CDR3. The V and J ends lost 3 bases and 6 bases respectively, with 16 bases between them. Germline V lookup: CDR1 SQVTM, CDR2 ANQGSEA. The CDR3, as DNA: TGCAGCGTTGACTACGGGGTTGGGTCGGATACGCAGTATTTT. Its translation is CSVDYGVGSDTQYF.

The CDR3 sequence is CASSYGGGTPQETQYF. The CDR3 DNA reads TGTGCCAGCAGTTATGGGGGCGGAACACCTCAAGAGACCCAGTACTTC. This chain connects TRBV6-5 to TRBJ2-5, with D possibly matching TRBD1 (6 bases). Germline assignment: CDR1 MNHEY and CDR2 SVGAGI. The CDR3 is made up of 16 amino acids. V was trimmed by 3 bases and J by 2 bases, leaving 16 bases between them.